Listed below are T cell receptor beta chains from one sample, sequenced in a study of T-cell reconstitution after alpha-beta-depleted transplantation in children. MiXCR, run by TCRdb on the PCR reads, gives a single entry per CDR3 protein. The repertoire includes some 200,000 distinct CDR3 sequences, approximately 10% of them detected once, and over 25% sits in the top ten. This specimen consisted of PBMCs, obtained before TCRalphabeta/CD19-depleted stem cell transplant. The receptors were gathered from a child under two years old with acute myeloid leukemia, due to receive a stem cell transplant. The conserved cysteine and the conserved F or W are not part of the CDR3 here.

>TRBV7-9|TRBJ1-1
ASSLQIGERAF
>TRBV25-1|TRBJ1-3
ASSDGAAGNTIY
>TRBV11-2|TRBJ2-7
ASDKDQGPGPPTASYEQY
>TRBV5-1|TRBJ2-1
ASSLEGEQF
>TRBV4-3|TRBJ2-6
ASGTTSGANVLT
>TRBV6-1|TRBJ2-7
VSRKRENSYEQY
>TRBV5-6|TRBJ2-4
ASSLQGRDNIQY
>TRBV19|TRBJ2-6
ASKGRISGANVLT
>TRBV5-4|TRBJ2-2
AMQTGITGELF
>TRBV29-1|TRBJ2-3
SVGEAVGDTQY
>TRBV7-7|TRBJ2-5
ASQASRGGETQY
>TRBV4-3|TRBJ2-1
ASSQDQPGTGIYEQF
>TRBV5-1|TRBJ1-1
ASSPSGGVTEAF
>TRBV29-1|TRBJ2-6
SVMSSSGANVLT
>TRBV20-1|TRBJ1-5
SARRRTGGANQPQH
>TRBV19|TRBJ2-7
ASSAPAGGTYEQY
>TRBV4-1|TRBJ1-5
ASSPRYGQPQH
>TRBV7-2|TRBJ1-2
ASRSPFWDRTGYT
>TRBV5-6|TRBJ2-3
ASSLGLGATDTQY
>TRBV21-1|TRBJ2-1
ASSIPSPPSYNEQF
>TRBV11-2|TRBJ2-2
ASSPLYNTGELF
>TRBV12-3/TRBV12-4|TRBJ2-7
TSSWRGSYELY
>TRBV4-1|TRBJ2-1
ASSQARRGDEQF
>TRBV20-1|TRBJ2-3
SAREGPSTDTQY
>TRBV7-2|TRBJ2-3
ASSFYADTQY
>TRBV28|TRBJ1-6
ASSSGGSPLH
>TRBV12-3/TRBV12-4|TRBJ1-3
ASSLDGGNTIY
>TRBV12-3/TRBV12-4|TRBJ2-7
ASSSPRAGPSYEQY
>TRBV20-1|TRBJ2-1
SARDRIAGAPVQF
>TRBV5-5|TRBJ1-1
ASSLVGDTEAF
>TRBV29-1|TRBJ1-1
SAGTGGENTEAF
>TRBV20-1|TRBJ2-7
SAPGLYEQY
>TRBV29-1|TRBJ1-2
SAGAGYGYT
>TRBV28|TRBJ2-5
ASSRRTSSGFETQY
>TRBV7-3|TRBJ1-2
ASRRDSSAGGYT
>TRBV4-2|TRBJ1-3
ASSREEVLGNTIY
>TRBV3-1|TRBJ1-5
ASSQAIRELQPQH
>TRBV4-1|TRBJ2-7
ASSQGLFGLGGKGEQY
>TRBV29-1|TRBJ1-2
SSGDVSGYGYT
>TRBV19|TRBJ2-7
ASSIDSSIGEQC
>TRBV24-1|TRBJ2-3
ATSDSAGTSRRTDTQY
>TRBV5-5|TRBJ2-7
ASSLGHFYEQY
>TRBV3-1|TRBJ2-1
ASSQLGGSGPF
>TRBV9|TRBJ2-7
ASASTTEQY
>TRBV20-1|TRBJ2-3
SAHSRRASGRATDTQY
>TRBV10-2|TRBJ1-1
ASSGPTGNTEAF
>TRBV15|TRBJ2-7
ATSRAGSTYEQY
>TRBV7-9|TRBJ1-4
ASSLGIRVDSEKLF
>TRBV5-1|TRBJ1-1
ASSLTGPTEAF
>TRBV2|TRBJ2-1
ASSEGSYNEQF
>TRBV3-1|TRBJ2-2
ASSQAGTGELF
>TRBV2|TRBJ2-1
ASSELRDRGYNEQF
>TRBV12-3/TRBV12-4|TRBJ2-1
ASSWREGNEQF
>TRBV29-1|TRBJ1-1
SVGLRDRVGTEAF
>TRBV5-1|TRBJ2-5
ASSLGWQTIQETQY
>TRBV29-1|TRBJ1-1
SGGQGTEAF